This TCR beta chain comes out of a study of Ad26.COV2.S vaccination and SARS-CoV-2 variants. Study summary: Enrollment placed the donor in the COV1001 Ad26.COV2.S trial arm. The authors gave Ad26.COV2.S intramuscularly, either once or twice 56 days apart.

CDR1 LNHDA and CDR2 SQIVND come from the germline V gene (reference sequence). The CDR3 runs 14 residues. Trimming removed 9 bases from V and 3 bases from J; junction bases left unmatched: 11. Stated treatment: 15 to 20 received Ad26.COV2.S at low or high dose, single or two shots; 5 received placebo; per-sample allocation not given. On day 63 after the first injection, vaccine and placebo recipients gave samples. Remarks on this clone: Its antigen is still unknown.

Study results and caveats: With respect to non-spike TCR breadth, vaccine and placebo recipients were similar. There was a possibility that the TCR breadth and depth analyses underestimated total T cell responses.

Using immunoSEQ multiplex PCR, the repertoire was profiled, and TCRdb retains in-frame clones only, with some absent. The sample includes roughly 240,000 clones, approximately 88% of them seen just once. The origin of this receptor is a person aged 18-65 years who received the Ad26.COV2.S COVID-19 vaccine or a placebo. V usage is TRBV19 and J usage is TRBJ2-7, with 7 bases fitting TRBD2. The sequences come from peripheral blood, collected in a trial of Ad26.COV2.S vaccine versus placebo. The CDR3 here is CASRPSGGNYEQYF. In DNA, the CDR3 is TGTGCCAGCAGACCTAGCGGAGGGAACTACGAGCAGTACTTC.